This is a list of T cell receptor beta chains from one sample in a study of OX40 agonist ivuxolimab in advanced cancers. Profiled with immunoSEQ multiplex PCR; TCRdb holds only in-frame clones, not every one. The sample has 98,000 or so clones, approximately 90% seen once. Sequencing used CD4+ or CD8+ T cells sorted from blood, obtained in a trial of the OX40 agonist ivuxolimab. These receptor sequences come from an adult with an advanced solid tumor such as melanoma, head and neck, liver or kidney cancer. The CDR3 runs from the conserved cysteine through the conserved F or W. The D gene is left open where the match is weak. Where a row states a size, it is once, few, many or the class of an expanded clone; other rows omit it.

d_call clone_size j_call v_call cdr3_nt cdr3_aa
TRBD1 . TRBJ1-6 TRBV30 TGTGCCTGGTCCCGGGACAGGAATTCACCCCTCCACTTT CAWSRDRNSPLHF
. . TRBJ2-3 TRBV6-5 TGTGCCAGCAGTTCAGCCCCTCAAGATACGCAGTATTTT CASSSAPQDTQYF
. . TRBJ1-2 TRBV28 TGTGCCAGCAGTACGTGGGCCGACTCCCTCTATGGCTACACCTTC CASSTWADSLYGYTF
. . TRBJ1-1 TRBV30 TGTGCCTGGTCGCGAGGGGGCACTGAAGCTTTCTTT CAWSRGGTEAFF
. . TRBJ2-2 TRBV4-2 TGTGCCAGCAGCCAAGAAACCGGTCGGAACACCGGGGAGCTGTTTTTT CASSQETGRNTGELFF
TRBD1 . TRBJ1-2 TRBV5-6 TGTGCCAGCAGGGTTCCGGGACAGGAGAACTATGGCTACACCTTC CASRVPGQENYGYTF
TRBD1 . TRBJ1-2 TRBV30 TGTGCCTGGAGCGCCCTCTTTCCGGGACAGGGCTTTGGCTACACCTTC CAWSALFPGQGFGYTF
. . TRBJ2-2 TRBV4-1 TGCGCCAGCAGCCAACCCAGAAGCAGAACGAACACCGGGGAGCTGTTTTTT CASSQPRSRTNTGELFF
. few TRBJ2-3 TRBV4-3 TGCGCCAGCAGCCGAAGGGGAGAGGACACAGATACGCAGTATTTT CASSRRGEDTDTQYF
TRBD1 . TRBJ2-5 TRBV30 TGTGCCTGGAATCCGGGACAGGGGATTTTAGAGACCCAGTACTTC CAWNPGQGILETQYF
TRBD1 . TRBJ1-1 TRBV30 TGTGCCTGGAGTCCAACGGACAGGGGAAACACTGAAGCTTTCTTT CAWSPTDRGNTEAFF
TRBD2 . TRBJ2-7 TRBV28 TGTGCCAGCGGGACTAGCGGCTCCACCTACGAGCAGTACTTC CASGTSGSTYEQYF
. . TRBJ1-1 TRBV6-1 TGTGCCAGCAGGACAGTGAACACTGAAGCTTTCTTT CASRTVNTEAFF
. . TRBJ2-5 TRBV2 TGTGCCAGCAGGGGGACGGTGTACCAAGAGACCCAGTACTTC CASRGTVYQETQYF
. . TRBJ1-1 TRBV6-6 TGTGCCAGCAGCCCGGGACTCCTCGGGACTGAAGCTTTCTTT CASSPGLLGTEAFF
. . TRBJ1-2 TRBV5-5 TGTGCCAGCAGCCCGGAAGTCGCAGGGACGGGGGGCTACACCTTC CASSPEVAGTGGYTF
. . TRBJ2-7 TRBV5-1 TGCGCCAGCAGCTTGGCCGAATTAACGCAACAGTACTTC CASSLAELTQQYF
TRBD2 . TRBJ2-2 TRBV5-4 TGTGCCAGCAGCCAGGGACTAGCGGGAGCCTTGGCCGGGGAGCTGTTTTTT CASSQGLAGALAGELFF
. . TRBJ1-1 TRBV18 TGTGCCAGCTCACCTGACAGTGAGATGAATACTGAAGCTTTCTTT CASSPDSEMNTEAFF
. . TRBJ2-1 TRBV7-3 TGTGCCAGCAGCCCCGGGGACCCGAATGAGCAGTTCTTC CASSPGDPNEQFF
. . TRBJ1-1 TRBV5-1 TGCGCCAGCAGCTTCCCCGGGTTGGGCACTGAAGCTTTCTTT CASSFPGLGTEAFF
TRBD2 . TRBJ2-2 TRBV6-6 TGTGCCAGCAGTTACCCCACGGGGGGCACCGGGGAGCTGTTTTTT CASSYPTGGTGELFF
. . TRBJ1-5 TRBV7-2 TGTGCCAGCAGCCTATGGGAGGATCAGCCCCAGCATTTT CASSLWEDQPQHF
. . TRBJ1-2 TRBV6-1 TGTGCCAGCAGTGAACGCGGGGTCTGGGGCTACACCTTC CASSERGVWGYTF
TRBD2 . TRBJ2-3 TRBV7-2 TGTGCCAGCAGCTCCGGGACTAGCGAGTACACAGATACGCAGTATTTT CASSSGTSEYTDTQYF
TRBD2 . TRBJ2-1 TRBV11-2 TGTGCCAGCAGCTCCCCAAGCGGGGACAATGAGCAGTTCTTC CASSSPSGDNEQFF
TRBD1 . TRBJ2-2 TRBV6-5 TGTGCCAGCTCAGGGACAGTTTTATCCGGGGAGCTGTTTTTT CASSGTVLSGELFF
. . TRBJ2-1 TRBV28 TGTGCCGCTTCCAACTACAATGAGCAGTTCTTC CAASNYNEQFF
. . TRBJ1-1 TRBV18 TGTGCCAGCTCGGAGGACGGTAGCACTGAAGCTTTCTTT CASSEDGSTEAFF
. . TRBJ1-5 TRBV10-3 TGTGCCATCAGTGACTCTACGGACTTTCTCAATCAGCCCCAGCATTTT CAISDSTDFLNQPQHF
TRBD1 . TRBJ2-1 TRBV7-6 TGTGCCAGCAGCTCCTGGACAGGCCCCCTTAGCTCCTACAATGAGCAGTTCTTC CASSSWTGPLSSYNEQFF
. few TRBJ1-1 TRBV11-2 TGTGCCAGCAGCTTAGCCACGGGGAACACTGAAGCTTTCTTT CASSLATGNTEAFF
TRBD1 . TRBJ1-5 TRBV7-8 TGTGCCAGCAGCTCGGACAGGGTAGTTAGCAATCAGCCCCAGCATTTT CASSSDRVVSNQPQHF
TRBD2 . TRBJ2-3 TRBV11-3 TGTGCCAGCAGCTTTAGCGGGAGCACAGATACGCAGTATTTT CASSFSGSTDTQYF
. once TRBJ2-7 TRBV14 TGTGCCAGCAGCCAATACTACGAGCAGTACTTC CASSQYYEQYF
. . TRBJ2-5 TRBV27 TGTGCCAGCAGACCACATAGTGGAGAGACCCAGTACTTC CASRPHSGETQYF
. . TRBJ2-3 TRBV20-1 TGCAGTGCTCCGAAGGATACGCAGTATTTT CSAPKDTQYF
. . TRBJ2-7 TRBV30 TGTGCCTGGAGTGTAACTCCAGGGGTCGGCGAGCAGTACTTC CAWSVTPGVGEQYF
TRBD1 . TRBJ1-2 TRBV28 TGTGCCAGCAGCGGACAGGGGAATGGCTACACCTTC CASSGQGNGYTF
TRBD2 . TRBJ2-7 TRBV5-1 TGCGCCAGCAGCCCGGGACTAGCGGGGACCTACGAGCAGTACTTC CASSPGLAGTYEQYF
TRBD2 . TRBJ2-1 TRBV6-1 TGTGCCAGCAGTTGGGACTACCTCTTTGGCAATGAGCAGTTCTTC CASSWDYLFGNEQFF
. . TRBJ2-3 TRBV10-3 TGTGCCATCAGTGAGGGGGACCGCCCGCATACGCAGTATTTT CAISEGDRPHTQYF
. . TRBJ1-2 TRBV5-6 TGTGCCAGCACCATCTTCAACACCCCGGGGGACTATGGCTACACCTTC CASTIFNTPGDYGYTF
. . TRBJ2-1 TRBV28 TGTGCCAGCAGTTTAGGGCCCCGGGGTGAGCAGTTCTTC CASSLGPRGEQFF
TRBD1 . TRBJ1-4 TRBV5-1 TGCGCCAGCCGGGACAGTCGGGAAAAACTGTTTTTT CASRDSREKLFF
. . TRBJ2-2 TRBV11-2 TGTGCCAGCAGGCCGGGAGCTAACACCGGGGAGCTGTTTTTT CASRPGANTGELFF
TRBD2 . TRBJ2-2 TRBV30 TGTGCCTGGAGTGCTCAACTAGCGGCCACCGGGGAGCTGTTTTTT CAWSAQLAATGELFF
. . TRBJ1-5 TRBV19 TGTGCCAGTAGTATGTTATACTCAAGGTATAGCAATCAGCCCCAGCATTTT CASSMLYSRYSNQPQHF
TRBD2 . TRBJ2-1 TRBV4-3 TGCGCCAGCAGCCAGGCTCGAGCGGGAGGGCCTGGTGAGCAGTTCTTC CASSQARAGGPGEQFF
. . TRBJ1-1 TRBV5-6 TGTGCCAGCAGCTTGCACAGTATGAACACTGAAGCTTTCTTT CASSLHSMNTEAFF
. . TRBJ1-1 TRBV9 TGTGCCAGCGGTCCCCGGGACGCGAACACTGAAGCTTTCTTT CASGPRDANTEAFF
. . TRBJ1-3 TRBV5-6 TGTGCCAGCAGCCCTGGGTGGGGATACTCTGGAAACACCATATATTTT CASSPGWGYSGNTIYF
. . TRBJ2-1 TRBV6-5 TGTGCCAGCAGTTTCTACAATGAGCAGTTCTTC CASSFYNEQFF
. . TRBJ2-7 TRBV6-1 TGTGCCAGCGACTTAGACAGGTGGGGGTCCTACGAGCAGTACTTC CASDLDRWGSYEQYF